The 22 T cell receptor beta chains below all came from one sample that was sequenced in a study of T cells in Graves' hyperthyroidism and ophthalmopathy. There were TCR beta CDR3 regions amplified from RNA transcripts. First-round RT-PCR with HTBI primers amplified the TCR CDR3 region. One entry per CDR3 protein, called by TCRdb with MiXCR from the multiplex PCR reads. This repertoire shows approximately 400,000 distinct CDR3 sequences, around an eighth found once; its top ten account for around 20%. Input material: blood. The receptors derive from a man aged 25-45 years with Graves' hyperthyroidism that later progressed to Graves' ophthalmopathy.

This clonotype was observed many times. This rearrangement joins TRBV11-2 to TRBJ2-4, with 9 bases lining up with TRBD2. The length of the CDR3 is 16 residues. V lost 3 bases, J lost 0 bases, and 3 bases stayed unmatched. Germline V lookup: CDR1 SGHAT, CDR2 FQNNGV. In DNA, the CDR3 is TGTGCCAGCAGCTTCGGCGGGGGGGGAGCCAAAAACATTCAGTACTTC. Amino acid sequence: CASSFGGGGAKNIQYF.

This clonotype was seen more than once but under ten times. The chain is built from TRBV13 and TRBJ1-5; D not certain. CDR1 and CDR2 (germline): PRHDT, FYEKMQ (reference sequence). V dropped 0 bases and J dropped 0 bases, with 9 bases sitting between them. The CDR3 has 16 amino acids. CDR3 residues: CASSLGAPNSNQPQHF. The CDR3, as DNA: TGTGCCAGCAGCTTAGGGGCACCGAATAGCAATCAGCCCCAGCATTTT.

This clonotype was seen at least ten times. This chain uses TRBV18 with TRBJ2-3; D call uncertain. Germline V CDR1 and CDR2: KGHSH, LQKENI. V was pared by 0 bases and J by 3 bases, with 7 bases between. The CDR3 has 14 residues. The CDR3 region is CASSPPATTDTQYF. The CDR3 DNA follows: TGTGCCAGCTCACCACCTGCCACGACAGATACGCAGTATTTT.

This clonotype was picked up many times. V gene TRBV7-9 combines with J gene TRBJ2-1; tentatively, D is TRBD2 (6 bases). This CDR3 has 13 amino acids. Germline CDR1 reads SEHNR; CDR2 reads FQNEAQ (reference sequence). The CDR3 DNA follows: TGTGCGGAGGGTCCCGAAAATCACAATGAGCAGTTCTTC. The encoded protein is CAEGPENHNEQFF.

There are a few counts of this clonotype. The rearrangement joins TRBV20-1 to TRBJ1-1, with D possibly TRBD1 on 6 matching bases. The CDR3 spans 14 residues. Trimming left V 6 bases short and J 0 bases short, with 14 bases between. CDR1 is DFQATT, CDR2 SNEGSKA, per germline (reference sequence). CDR3 protein: CSAPKTGMNTEAFF. The CDR3 coding sequence is TGCAGTGCACCTAAAACAGGGATGAACACTGAAGCTTTCTTT.

Only a few counts were recorded for this clonotype. The chain carries TRBV11-3 and TRBJ2-3; D possibly matches TRBD1 or TRBD2 (6 bases each). The CDR3 has 16 amino acids. Germline CDR1 and CDR2: SGHNT and YENEEA. The V gene lost 0 bases and the J gene lost 5 bases, with 15 bases spanning the gap. In DNA form, the CDR3 reads TGTGCCAGCAGCTTAGACGTGGGGGGCAGGGGAGATACGCAGTATTTT. This encodes CASSLDVGGRGDTQYF.

This chain uses TRBV2 with TRBJ2-1; D is uncertain. The CDR3 extends over 14 amino acids. The germline V and J ends were trimmed by 5 bases and 6 bases, with 14 bases remaining between them. Germline V gene data show CDR1 as SNHLY and CDR2 as FYNNEI. CDR3 loop: CASSTPTGFNEQFF. The CDR3 nucleotides read TGTGCCAGCAGTACCCCCACGGGCTTCAATGAGCAGTTCTTC.

This clonotype was counted at least ten times. The rearrangement uses TRBV12-3 or TRBV12-4 and TRBJ1-5, with D unclear. V lost 10 bases to trimming and J lost 4 bases, with 14 bases between them. The CDR3 has 13 amino acids. The CDR3 spells CAILAAGNQPQHF. CDR3 sequence (DNA): TGTGCCATCCTCGCCGCGGGTAATCAGCCCCAGCATTTT.

V and J are TRBV7-2 and TRBJ1-6; TRBD1 aligns across 8 bases. V lost 3 bases to trimming and J lost 4 bases; unmatched junction nucleotides: 11. Germline V gene sequence: CDR1 SGHTA, CDR2 FQGNSA. This CDR3 is 18 amino acids long. For the CDR3, the DNA is TGTGCCAGCAGCTTGGGACAGGTGGGATGGGGATATAATTCACCCCTCCACTTT. It specifies CASSLGQVGWGYNSPLHF.

In its sample, this clonotype was seen many times. V and J are TRBV7-7 and TRBJ2-5; D is possibly TRBD1 (7 bases). CDR3 length equals 17 residues. Per the germline V gene, CDR1 is SSHAT and CDR2 is FNYEAQ (reference sequence). With 5 bases removed from V and 2 bases from J, the gap between germline ends came to 21 bases. DNA of the CDR3: TGTGCCAGCAGCACCCTAGGGGGCGGGACTTTTCAAGAGACCCAGTACTTC. This codes for CASSTLGGGTFQETQYF.

This clonotype was recorded at least ten times. The gene calls are TRBV3-1 and TRBJ2-5; 8 positions agree with TRBD2. The CDR3 length is 15 residues. Per germline, CDR1 LGHDT and CDR2 YNNKEL (reference sequence). The V gene end was trimmed by 8 bases and the J gene end by 2 bases; junction bases not matched to a gene: 10. The CDR3 DNA reads as TGTGCCAGCTGCATACCGTCGGGGGGGCAAGAGACCCAGTACTTC. Translated, it gives CASCIPSGGQETQYF.

This clonotype was seen ten or more times. The genes are TRBV5-1 and TRBJ1-6; 7 bases agree with TRBD1. The germline V gene encodes CDR1 SGHRS and CDR2 YFSETQ. Trimming removed 0 bases from V and 8 bases from J; junction bases left unmatched: 5. The CDR3 is 15 amino acids. The CDR3 spells CASSLGGTADSPLHF. In DNA, the CDR3 is TGCGCCAGCAGCTTGGGGGGGACAGCCGATTCACCCCTCCACTTT.

This clonotype was observed many times. This chain joins TRBV12-3 or TRBV12-4 and TRBJ2-1, with D tentatively TRBD2 (6 bases). V shed 6 bases and J shed 4 bases, with 16 bases lying between them. The CDR3 sequence is 15 residues long. CDR3 sequence: CASRAGWALYNEQFF. In DNA form, the CDR3 reads TGTGCCAGCAGGGCGGGGTGGGCCCTATACAATGAGCAGTTCTTC.

This clonotype has ten or more counts. V is TRBV12-3 or TRBV12-4 and J is TRBJ1-6; 8 bases line up with TRBD1. CDR3 length: 15 amino acids. Trimming took 4 bases from V and 9 from J; bases not matched to a gene: 8. The CDR3 nucleotides read TGTGCCAGCAGTTCGAGGACAGGGCAGGGTTCACCCCTCCACTTT. Protein product: CASSSRTGQGSPLHF.

This clonotype was seen at least ten times. The chain employs TRBV9 and TRBJ1-1, with TRBD1 identical over 7 bases. The CDR3 sequence is 15 residues long. The trim removed 2 bases at V and 1 base at J, leaving 5 bases unmatched. Germline V gives CDR1 SGDLS, CDR2 YYNGEE. The CDR3 coding sequence is TGTGCCAGCAGCGTCACAGGGGAGGGGAACACTGAAGCTTTCTTT. Translating gives CASSVTGEGNTEAFF.

The sample holds a few counts of this clonotype. The chain is built from TRBV7-3 and TRBJ2-2, with D possibly being TRBD1 or TRBD2 (5 bases each). The CDR3 totals 16 residues. In germline, CDR1 is SGHTA, CDR2 FQGTGA. Trimming stripped 5 bases from V and 4 bases from J, with 17 bases between. CDR3 sequence reads: CASSPSPGAGTGELFF. DNA of the CDR3: TGTGCCAGCAGCCCCTCCCCTGGGGCGGGCACCGGGGAGCTGTTTTTT.

This clonotype was seen a few times. V and J are TRBV7-6 and TRBJ2-3, with TRBD2 as a possible D gene (7 bases). The CDR3 sequence is 15 residues long. CDR1 and CDR2 (germline): SGHVS, FNYEAQ. Deletions cut 1 base from V and 3 bases from J, with 11 bases between. The CDR3 bases are TGTGCCAGCAGCTTAGTCGGGGGGCAGACAGATACGCAGTATTTT. Translation: CASSLVGGQTDTQYF.

Remarks on this clonotype: This may arise from a read error, as a much more abundant clone is one base away. This rearrangement joins TRBV5-1 to TRBJ1-5; D call uncertain. CDR1 and CDR2 (germline): SGHRS, YFSETQ. CDR3 length: 14 amino acids. The CDR3 sequence is CDSSLGSNNQPQHF. The DNA of the CDR3 is TGCGACAGCAGCTTGGGGTCCAACAATCAGCCCCAGCATTTT. The entire variable domain, with the rest obtained from reference TRBV5-1 and TRBJ1-5, is as follows: KAGVTQTPRYLIKTRGQQVTLSCSPISGHRSVSWYQQTPGQGLQFLFEYFSETQRNKGNFPGRFSGRQFSNSRSEMNVSTLELGDSALYLCDSSLGSNNQPQHFGDGTRLSIL.

This clonotype was observed at least ten times. J is TRBJ2-4 and V is TRBV5-1; TRBD2 agrees at 8 bases. The CDR3 covers 15 residues. V shed 4 bases, J shed 2 bases, and the junction held 5 bases outside the gene matches. Germline assignment: CDR1 SGHRS and CDR2 YFSETQ. CDR3 region: CASSDGGATKNIQYF. The CDR3, as DNA: TGCGCCAGCAGCGACGGGGGGGCGACCAAAAACATTCAGTACTTC.

Only a few counts were recorded for this clonotype. An end of the junction does not agree with germline; a read error may underlie this. The chain uses TRBV7-9 and TRBJ1-1, with no clear D. The CDR3 loop spans 15 amino acids. Per the germline V gene, CDR1 is SEHNR and CDR2 is FQNEAQ (reference sequence). CDR3 protein: CACSLGSPVDTEAFF. As DNA, the CDR3 is TGTGCCTGCAGTTTAGGAAGTCCCGTTGACACTGAAGCTTTCTTT.

The chain is built from TRBV5-1 and TRBJ1-2; D gene ambiguous. Germline V lookup: CDR1 SGHRS, CDR2 YFSETQ. The V end lost 2 bases, the J end lost 5 bases, and 16 bases lay between the germline ends. CDR3 length: 15 amino acids. CDR3 protein: CASSFSGSQNYGYTF. The CDR3 coding sequence is TGCGCCAGCAGCTTCTCCGGCAGCCAGAATTATGGCTACACCTTC.

A note on this clonotype: This may come from a read error, since a much larger clone is one base off. This rearrangement joins TRBV18 to TRBJ2-1; TRBD1 aligns across 7 bases. CDR1 and CDR2 (germline): KGHSH, LQKENI. The CDR3 is 14 residues long. The CDR3: CAGSPSTGRNEQFF. The CDR3 DNA follows: TGTGCCGGCTCACCTTCGACAGGGCGGAATGAGCAGTTCTTC. Supplemented by reference TRBV18 and TRBJ2-1, the full variable domain reads NAGVMQNPRHLVRRRGQEARLRCSPMKGHSHVYWYRQLPEEGLKFMVYLQKENIIDESGMPKERFSAEFPKEGPSILRIQQVVRGDSAAYFCAGSPSTGRNEQFFGPGTRLTVL.